A selection of T cell receptor beta chains follows, all from one sample in a study of cytomegalovirus exposure and HLA in healthy donors. Libraries were prepared by immunoSEQ multiplex PCR; TCRdb keeps only in-frame clonotypes and omits some of them. The sample records 80,000 to 100,000 clones, more than 85% being singletons. The sequenced sample consisted of PBMCs. Source of these receptors: a young man in good health and CMV-seropositive. Each CDR3 is given without its conserved first and last residue. Expanded clones are given a class, and other clones once, few, many or no size at all.

size | V | CDR3
- | TRBV29-1 | SVEPGNTEAF
- | TRBV4-1 | ASSHGTGYAYEQY
- | TRBV6-6 | ASSYGLAGDTQY
- | TRBV5-1 | ASSSGLAGASGELF
- | TRBV7-2 | ASSLRREGYEQY
- | TRBV5-3 | ARTEGRGCYLDEQF
- | TRBV11-2 | ASSPGEGSGVYEQY
- | TRBV12-5 | ASGLVLAGQFNQPQH
- | TRBV7-8 | ASSSRTGGRSEKLF
- | TRBV5-1 | ASSSGLAQLYNEQF
- | TRBV5-4 | ASSPQTGVGNSPLH
- | TRBV9 | ASSRTGDSQPQH
- | TRBV13 | ASSPVAGGAYEQY
few | TRBV15 | ATSRDSGRDPYEQY
- | TRBV5-6 | ASSLRGGFSPLH
- | TRBV4-1 | ASSDTGRADTQY
- | TRBV15 | ATNPGRVWNEQF
- | TRBV11-3 | ASSLFGASGTDTQY
- | TRBV13 | ASSLVLAGGYNEQF
- | TRBV9 | ASSPSPGTGDVNEQF
- | TRBV4-3 | ASSSTGGLAF
- | TRBV4-1 | ASSQDVTSGVRNEQF
once | TRBV11-2 | ASSLVRGIEDGYT
once | TRBV7-2 | ASSLALLGLAKETQY
- | TRBV20-1 | SARGDNEQF
few | TRBV4-1 | ASSLGTHLSYEQY
- | TRBV10-1 | ASSDGGEQY
once | TRBV20-1 | SVSPGETQY
- | TRBV5-1 | ASSLSGQSPVYNEQF